Following are 9 T cell receptor beta chains from one sample sequenced in a study of T cells in Graves' hyperthyroidism and ophthalmopathy. The investigators amplified TCR beta CDR3 regions from RNA transcripts. Carried out on the TCR CDR3, a first-round RT-PCR used the HTBI primer set. MiXCR was run by TCRdb on the multiplex PCR reads, yielding one entry per CDR3 protein. The sample shows fewer than 600,000 distinct CDR3 sequences, about 15% of them seen only once. The sequenced sample was blood. Receptors were obtained from a woman in her forties with Graves' hyperthyroidism.

V gene TRBV7-9 combines with J gene TRBJ1-5; no clear D. V lost 6 bases and J lost 7, with 16 bases in between. The CDR3 is 14 amino acids. Germline assignment: CDR1 SEHNR and CDR2 FQNEAQ (reference sequence). The CDR3 spells CASSLFSGEQPQHF. The CDR3 DNA follows: TGTGCCAGCAGTTTATTTAGCGGGGAGCAGCCCCAGCATTTT.

This clonotype has a count of ten or more. The chain uses TRBV30 and TRBJ2-7; D unclear. CDR1 is GTSNPN and CDR2 is SVGIG in the germline V gene (reference sequence). The CDR3 totals 12 residues. Trimming pared 4 bases from V and 3 bases from J, leaving 10 bases between. The CDR3 is CAWKLIGYEQYF. The CDR3 nucleotides read TGTGCCTGGAAATTGATAGGCTACGAGCAGTACTTC.

The chain has TRBV6-1 and TRBJ2-7; a weak D match, TRBD1 (6 bases). CDR1 is MNHNS and CDR2 is SASEGT in the germline V gene. Trimming pared 11 bases from V and 4 bases from J, leaving 15 bases between. The CDR3 length is 12 residues. CDR3 in DNA: TGTGCCGCCCGGGACAATCTTTACGAGCAGTACTTC. This sequence encodes CAARDNLYEQYF.

V is TRBV19 and J is TRBJ2-1; 9 bases line up with TRBD2. This CDR3 is built from 18 residues. Per the germline V gene, CDR1 is LNHDA and CDR2 is SQIVND (reference sequence). J gave up 0 bases and V 5 bases, and 11 bases lay outside the gene matches. This CDR3 is CASSELLGGRGSYNEQFF. In nucleotides, the CDR3 is TGTGCCAGTAGTGAGCTCCTTGGCGGGAGGGGCTCCTACAATGAGCAGTTCTTC.

This clonotype was observed at least ten times. This chain links TRBV3-1 with TRBJ2-7; 9 bases line up with TRBD1. Germline V gene sequence: CDR1 LGHDT, CDR2 YNNKEL (reference sequence). This CDR3 has 15 residues. V shed 7 bases, J shed 2 bases, and the junction held 9 bases outside the gene matches. In nucleotides, the CDR3 is TGTGCCAGCACGGCGGCCGGGACAGGGCCCTACGAGCAGTACTTC. This sequence encodes CASTAAGTGPYEQYF.

This clonotype was seen only a few times. V usage is TRBV6-1 and J usage is TRBJ2-7, with D perhaps matching TRBD1 (5 bases). The germline CDR1 and CDR2 sequences are MNHNS and SASEGT. The CDR3 runs to 13 residues. V was trimmed by 7 bases and J by 2 bases, leaving 12 bases between them. In DNA, the CDR3 is TGTGCCAGCAACTCCACAGGAGCCTACGAGCAGTACTTC. Protein product: CASNSTGAYEQYF.

In the case of this clonotype: One base away lies a much larger clone, so this may be a sequencing read error. This sequence joins TRBV11-3 and TRBJ2-5; 15 positions match TRBD2. Germline V gene lookup returns CDR1 SGHNT and CDR2 YENEEA. The junction had 6 bases not matched to a gene; V was cut back by 4 bases and J by 0 bases. CDR3 size: 18 residues. The CDR3 reads CASSSGLAGGMYQETQYF. CDR3 nucleotides: TGTGCCAGCAGCTCGGGACTAGCGGGAGGAATGTACCAAGAGACCCAGTACTTC.

This clonotype has just a few counts. The chain couples TRBV27 to TRBJ2-1; the D gene is possibly TRBD2 (6 bases). Germline V lookup: CDR1 MNHEY, CDR2 SMNVEV (reference sequence). This CDR3 is 15 amino acids long. V dropped 3 bases and J dropped 3 bases, with 12 bases sitting between them. The DNA for the CDR3 is TGTGCCAGCAGTTTCAGCGGACTACTCTACAATGAGCAGTTCTTC. Translated, it gives CASSFSGLLYNEQFF.

The chain joins TRBV2 to TRBJ2-7, with 13 bases matching TRBD2. Trimming took 6 bases from V and 2 from J; bases not matched to a gene: 4. The germline CDR1 and CDR2 sequences are SNHLY and FYNNEI. There are 15 residues in the CDR3. This CDR3 reads CASRGLAGPTYEQYF. In nucleotides, the CDR3 is TGTGCCAGCAGGGGACTAGCGGGACCCACCTACGAGCAGTACTTC. The variable domain in full, with the rest retrieved from reference TRBV2 and TRBJ2-7, is EPEVTQTPSHQVTQMGQEVILRCVPISNHLYFYWYRQILGQKVEFLVSFYNNEISEKSEIFDDQFSVERPDGSNFTLKIRSTKLEDSAMYFCASRGLAGPTYEQYFGPGTRLTVT.